These 14 T cell receptor beta chains came from one sample sequenced in a study of neurological immune-mediated disorders. TCRdb re-analysed the 5' RACE reads in MiXCR, keeping a single row per CDR3 protein. The table shows about 66,000 distinct CDR3 sequences, with 3.5% to 5% occurring only once. The sequenced sample consisted of PBMCs. The receptors originated from a man aged 25 to 40 with multiple sclerosis.

This clonotype was seen many times. This rearrangement joins TRBV7-9 to TRBJ2-7; 7 positions match TRBD1. With V trimmed by 2 bases and J by 3 bases, 4 bases remained unmatched. The germline CDR1 and CDR2 sequences are SEHNR and FQNEAQ (reference sequence). The CDR3 loop spans 14 amino acids. The CDR3 DNA reads as TGTGCCAGCAGCTTATGGGACAGAGACTACGAGCAGTACTTC. Encoded protein: CASSLWDRDYEQYF.

The table lists this clonotype with many counts. This chain uses TRBV6-2 or TRBV6-3 with TRBJ1-6, with D perhaps TRBD1 (5 bases). Trimming pared 6 bases from V and 13 bases from J, leaving 16 bases between. CDR1 is MNHEY, CDR2 SVGEGT, per germline. The CDR3 spans 13 residues. The CDR3 loop is CASRWDALFPLHF. The DNA for the CDR3 is TGTGCCAGCAGATGGGACGCCCTCTTTCCCCTCCACTTT.

The chain joins TRBV5-1 to TRBJ2-1; the D gene is possibly TRBD2 (6 bases). The CDR3 runs 16 residues. The V gene's germline CDR1 is SGHRS and CDR2 YFSETQ. Deletions cut 1 base from V and 1 base from J, with 12 bases between. This chain's CDR3 is CASSLLPRESYNEQFF. The CDR3 DNA sequence: TGCGCCAGCAGCTTGCTTCCCCGGGAGTCCTACAATGAGCAGTTCTTC.

Ten or more counts support this clonotype. This CDR3 reads CSASGVGQPQHF. The CDR3 nucleotides are TGCAGTGCTTCAGGGGTGGGTCAGCCCCAGCATTTT. This rearrangement joins TRBV20-1 to TRBJ1-5; tentative D call: TRBD1 (6 bases). This CDR3 comprises 12 residues. CDR1 and CDR2 (germline): DFQATT, SNEGSKA (reference sequence). V was trimmed by 5 bases and J by 6 bases, leaving 11 bases between them.

This clonotype was counted many times. The V call is TRBV5-1, the J call TRBJ2-5, with 10 bases lining up with TRBD2. The J segment lost 5 bases and the V segment lost 3 bases, leaving 4 bases of the junction unmatched. Per the germline V gene, CDR1 is SGHRS and CDR2 is YFSETQ. This CDR3 comprises 14 residues. The CDR3 sequence is CASSSGLASETQYF. CDR3 DNA sequence: TGCGCCAGCAGCTCGGGACTAGCGTCGGAGACCCAGTACTTC.

To note about this clonotype: Possible read error: a much larger clone is one base away. The chain links TRBV4-1 to TRBJ1-1; D call uncertain. Between the trimmed V and J ends, which lost 3 bases and 0 bases, there was a span of 8 bases. There are 14 residues in the CDR3. Germline V lookup: CDR1 MGHRA, CDR2 YSYEKL. This CDR3 is CASSHTGMNTEAFF. CDR3 DNA: TGCGCCAGCAGCCATACGGGCATGAACACTGAAGCTTTCTTT.

On this clonotype: This may be a read error: a much more frequent sequence differs by one nucleotide. The chain recombines TRBV20-1 with TRBJ2-1; possibly TRBD2 for D (6 bases). The germline V gene has CDR1 DFQATT and CDR2 SNEGSKA (reference sequence). Trimming left V 3 bases short and J 0 bases short, with 12 bases between. CDR3 size: 15 residues. The CDR3 sequence is CSASQRVPSYNEQFF. The CDR3 region has the DNA TGCAGTGCTAGTCAGCGGGTCCCCTCCTACAATGAGCAGTTCTTC.

This clonotype turned up a few times. The gene calls are TRBV5-5 and TRBJ2-5; tentative D call: TRBD1 (6 bases). This CDR3 comprises 16 residues. Trimming removed 3 bases from V and 2 bases from J, with 17 bases in between. CDR1 is SGHKS and CDR2 is YYEKEE in the germline V gene (reference sequence). CDR3 protein: CASSSIQGYRQETQYF. The CDR3 nucleotides are TGTGCCAGCAGCTCGATACAGGGTTATAGACAAGAGACCCAGTACTTC.

This clonotype came up many times. The chain joins TRBV18 to TRBJ1-1, with 7 bases identical to TRBD1. The CDR3 is made up of 13 amino acids. V lost 3 bases, J lost 6 bases, and 4 bases stayed unmatched. Germline CDR1 is KGHSH and CDR2 is LQKENI. The CDR3 region is CASSPTDRAEAFF. CDR3 sequence (DNA): TGTGCCAGCTCACCCACCGACAGGGCTGAAGCTTTCTTT.

This clonotype came up many times. The rearrangement joins TRBV2 to TRBJ1-2; possible D gene TRBD1, 6 bases. Trimming took off 5 bases at V and 7 bases at J, with 14 bases between the two ends. The CDR3 spans 13 residues. Germline V CDR1 and CDR2: SNHLY, FYNNEI. This CDR3 reads CASSPTGRIGYTF. In DNA, the CDR3 is TGTGCCAGCAGTCCTACAGGGAGGATTGGCTACACCTTC.

This clonotype was found many times. This chain uses TRBV12-3 or TRBV12-4 with TRBJ1-1; D gene ambiguous. The CDR3 runs to 15 residues. Trimming cost V 1 base and J 6 bases, with 15 bases left between them. The CDR3 spells CASSLEPLLTAEAFF. The CDR3 nucleotides read TGTGCCAGCAGTTTAGAACCGCTCCTTACCGCTGAAGCTTTCTTT.

This clonotype has a count of ten or more. This chain joins TRBV5-5 and TRBJ2-3, with D perhaps being TRBD1 or TRBD2 (5 bases each). Trimming removed 6 bases from V and 4 bases from J, with 12 bases in between. Germline CDR1 SGHKS, CDR2 YYEKEE (reference sequence). This CDR3 comprises 13 residues. DNA for the CDR3: TGTGCCAGCAACTCAGGGACCTCAGATACGCAGTATTTT. Its protein is CASNSGTSDTQYF.

Only a few counts were recorded for this clonotype. This may arise from a read error, as a much more abundant clone is one base away. The chain links TRBV7-7 to TRBJ1-2; no clear D. V lost 0 bases and J 6 bases, leaving 11 bases between the germline ends. Germline lookup yields CDR1 SSHAT and CDR2 FNYEAQ (reference sequence). This CDR3 comprises 14 residues. Written as DNA, the CDR3 is TGTGCCAGCAGCTTAGCAGGGTGCCTGGATGGCTACACCTTC. Translation gives CASSLAGCLDGYTF. Based on the CDR3 plus reference TRBV7-7 and TRBJ1-2, the full variable domain is GAGVSQSPRYKVTKRGQDVTLRCDPISSHATLYWYQQALGQGPEFLTYFNYEAQPDKSGLPSDRFSAERPEGSISTLTIQRTEQRDSAMYRCASSLAGCLDGYTFGSGTRLTVV.

This clonotype was seen repeatedly, ten times or more. The V gene is TRBV7-9, the J gene TRBJ1-1; a possible D gene is TRBD1 (5 bases). Germline V gives CDR1 SEHNR, CDR2 FQNEAQ (reference sequence). The germline V and J ends were trimmed by 1 base and 3 bases, with 15 bases remaining between them. The CDR3 is made up of 16 amino acids. This chain's CDR3 is CASSLGQPHPDTEAFF. For the CDR3, the DNA is TGTGCCAGCAGCTTAGGACAGCCTCATCCGGACACTGAAGCTTTCTTT. Full variable domain (missing parts from reference TRBV7-9 and TRBJ1-1): DTGVSQNPRHKITKRGQNVTFRCDPISEHNRLYWYRQTLGQGPEFLTYFQNEAQLEKSRLLSDRFSAERPKGSFSTLEIQRTEQGDSAMYLCASSLGQPHPDTEAFFGQGTRLTVV.